The 20 T cell receptor beta chains listed next were all sequenced from one sample in a study of blood T cells in healthy people across ages. Combining a sample-barcoded 5' primer with a J-beta primer mix, a second PCR ran for roughly 6 to 12 cycles. TCRdb redid the calling of the 5' RACE reads with MiXCR, one entry per CDR3 protein. Of 650,000 to 1,000,000 distinct CDR3 sequences in the sample, about 46% are singletons; the top ten hold 18%. The sequenced sample was blood. The origin of the receptors is a man aged 80 or over in good health.

The chain links TRBV24-1 to TRBJ2-5; 10 bases align to TRBD1. The CDR3 runs to 14 residues. With 2 bases clipped from V and 4 bases from J, the junction kept 0 bases outside the gene matches. The V gene's germline CDR1 is KGHDR and CDR2 SFDVKD. The CDR3 DNA is TGTGCCACCAGTGATTGGACAGGGGGAGAGACCCAGTACTTC. Encoded protein: CATSDWTGGETQYF.

This clonotype was seen once. V is TRBV4-2 and J is TRBJ2-2; the match to TRBD2 covers 8 bases. Germline V gene sequence: CDR1 LGHNA, CDR2 YNFKEQ. The CDR3 is 16 amino acids. The V gene end was trimmed by 8 bases and the J gene end by 0 bases; junction bases not matched to a gene: 8. The CDR3 is CASGDGRAANTGELFF. DNA for the CDR3: TGTGCCAGCGGTGACGGGAGGGCCGCGAACACCGGGGAGCTGTTTTTT.

The table lists this clonotype with a few counts. The J gene is TRBJ1-2, the V gene TRBV29-1, with D perhaps TRBD1 (5 bases). From germline, CDR1 is SQVTM and CDR2 ANQGSEA. The CDR3 loop spans 12 amino acids. V was trimmed by 4 bases and J by 6 bases, leaving 12 bases between them. CDR3 sequence reads: CSVVRDADGYTF. The CDR3 DNA sequence: TGCAGCGTTGTACGGGACGCCGATGGCTACACCTTC.

The rearrangement links TRBV28 to TRBJ2-3; 10 nucleotides line up with TRBD2. CDR1 is MDHEN and CDR2 is SYDVKM in the germline V gene. The CDR3 runs 19 residues. V dropped 3 bases and J dropped 2; count of bases not matched to a gene: 14. CDR3 amino acids: CASSLPRTSGRLITDTQYF. CDR3 coding DNA: TGTGCCAGCAGTTTGCCAAGGACTAGCGGAAGGCTTATCACAGATACGCAGTATTTT.

The chain combines TRBV6-2 or TRBV6-3 with TRBJ2-7, with 9 positions matching TRBD1. The germline V gene has CDR1 MNHEY and CDR2 SVGEGT. With V trimmed by 5 bases and J by 3 bases, 11 bases remained unmatched. The CDR3 loop spans 16 amino acids. The chain's CDR3 is CASSTTTGTGIYEQYF. The CDR3 DNA is TGTGCCAGCAGTACCACTACCGGGACAGGGATCTACGAGCAGTACTTC.

Only one count was recorded for this clonotype. CDR3 bases: TGCAGCGTTTCCGGACTAGCGGGATTATCCTACAATGAGCAGTACTTC. Amino acids: CSVSGLAGLSYNEQYF. The chain links TRBV29-1 to TRBJ2-5, with 12 nucleotides matching TRBD2. Trimming removed 5 bases from V and 11 bases from J; junction bases left unmatched: 18. Germline CDR1 is SQVTM and CDR2 is ANQGSEA. There are 16 residues in the CDR3. The variable domain in full, with the rest retrieved from reference TRBV29-1 and TRBJ2-5, is SAVISQKPSRDICQRGTSLTIQCQVDSQVTMMFWYRQQPGQSLTLIATANQGSEATYESGFVIDKFPISRPNLTFSTLTVSNMSPEDSSIYLCSVSGLAGLSYNEQYFGPGTRLLVL.

The chain employs TRBV20-1 and TRBJ1-5; TRBD1 agrees at 9 bases. The CDR3 has 14 amino acids. V was clipped by 0 bases and J by 7 bases; unmatched bases: 4. Germline V gives CDR1 DFQATT, CDR2 SNEGSKA (reference sequence). The chain's CDR3 is CSAREGQGPQPQHF. The CDR3 bases are TGCAGTGCTAGAGAGGGACAGGGTCCGCAGCCCCAGCATTTT.

This clonotype was seen ten or more times. Written as DNA, the CDR3 is TGCAGTGCTAGAGGAAGGAGCGGCCGGAGGTATGATGAGCAGTTCTTC. Amino acids: CSARGRSGRRYDEQFF. This sequence joins TRBV20-1 and TRBJ2-1, with a tentative D call TRBD2 (5 bases). Trimming took 1 base from V and 8 from J, leaving 21 bases between them. Germline values: CDR1 DFQATT, CDR2 SNEGSKA (reference sequence). The CDR3 has 16 amino acids.

This clonotype came up many times. A clone one base away is much larger, so this may be a read error. The chain has TRBV5-1 and TRBJ2-1, with TRBD1 as a possible D gene (5 bases). The DNA end favors TRBJ2-7, so the J call may be wrong. Germline CDR1 SGHRS, CDR2 YFSETQ. The length of the CDR3 is 14 residues. The CDR3 spells CASSLARAYNEQYF. CDR3 bases: TGCGCCAGCAGCTTGGCCAGGGCCTACAATGAGCAGTACTTC.

Regarding this clonotype: This could be a read error, since a much larger clone is one nucleotide away. The chain joins TRBV29-1 to TRBJ2-3; 9 positions match TRBD2. CDR3 length: 15 amino acids. The germline V gene has CDR1 SQVTM and CDR2 ANQGSEA. This chain's CDR3 is CSVHSGGRAEDAQYF. The CDR3 DNA reads TGCAGCGTCCATTCGGGCGGGAGGGCCGAAGATGCGCAGTATTTT.

This clonotype was recorded many times. This sequence joins TRBV12-3 or TRBV12-4 and TRBJ2-5; D is possibly TRBD1 (5 bases). V lost 5 bases and J 3 bases, leaving 13 bases between the germline ends. CDR3 size: 14 residues. The CDR3 region is CASSPDWGKETQYF. The CDR3 coding sequence is TGTGCCAGCAGTCCAGATTGGGGCAAAGAGACCCAGTACTTC.

This clonotype was seen a few times. The rearrangement uses TRBV12-3 or TRBV12-4 and TRBJ2-3; 7 bases are shared with TRBD2. The CDR3 length is 16 residues. J was trimmed by 0 bases and V by 5 bases; bases with no gene match: 8. CDR3 loop: CASSHGAGISTDTQYF. The CDR3 DNA follows: TGTGCCAGCAGTCACGGAGCGGGAATTAGCACAGATACGCAGTATTTT.

This clonotype has a single count. CDR3 DNA: TGTGCCATCAGCGGTCAGCCAGCAGGGCAGACAGATACGCAGTATTTT. This gives the protein CAISGQPAGQTDTQYF. The chain links TRBV10-3 to TRBJ2-3, with D perhaps TRBD1 (5 bases). The CDR3 loop spans 16 amino acids. The V gene's germline CDR1 is ENHRY and CDR2 SYGVKD. The V end lost 6 bases, the J end lost 3 bases, and 19 bases lay between the germline ends.

The gene calls are TRBV10-3 and TRBJ2-1, with 8 bases identical to TRBD2. Germline loops: CDR1 ENHRY, CDR2 SYGVKD. The trim removed 4 bases at V and 4 bases at J, leaving 15 bases unmatched. The CDR3 consists of 18 residues. This CDR3 reads CAISAIPEAGVRYNEQFF. The CDR3 coding sequence is TGTGCCATCAGTGCCATCCCTGAAGCGGGAGTTAGGTACAATGAGCAGTTCTTC.

The chain recombines TRBV6-5 with TRBJ2-5, with D unclear. The J call is in doubt because the DNA end fits TRBJ2-7 better. CDR3 size: 14 residues. CDR1 is MNHEY and CDR2 is SVGAGI in the germline V gene. CDR3 sequence (DNA): TGTGCCAGCAGCCGTAGTGGGTCAGCACCCGAGCAGTACTTC. This sequence encodes CASSRSGSAPEQYF.

V and J are TRBV5-4 and TRBJ2-7; D not certain. The germline V gene encodes CDR1 SGHNT and CDR2 YYREEE (reference sequence). The CDR3 is made up of 16 amino acids. The germline V and J ends were trimmed by 4 bases and 4 bases, with 21 bases remaining between them. The CDR3 reads CASSVTAIGFGYEQYF. The CDR3 DNA reads TGTGCCAGCAGCGTGACCGCAATTGGATTCGGTTACGAGCAGTACTTC.

This clonotype has only a few counts. The chain combines TRBV7-2 with TRBJ2-7; 9 bases map to TRBD2. This CDR3 is 14 amino acids long. Germline lookup yields CDR1 SGHTA and CDR2 FQGNSA. The ends lost 5 bases at V and 3 bases at J; junction bases unmatched: 5. In DNA, the CDR3 is TGTGCCAGCAGCCTCAGACTAGCGGTCTACGAGCAGTACTTC. Translating it yields CASSLRLAVYEQYF.

The rearrangement links TRBV15 to TRBJ2-1; D is possibly TRBD2 (6 bases). The germline V gene has CDR1 LNHNV and CDR2 YYDKDF (reference sequence). The V and J ends lost 10 bases and 5 bases respectively, with 15 bases between them. CDR3 length: 13 amino acids. The CDR3 spells CAKFSGEHNEQFF. As DNA, the CDR3 is TGTGCCAAGTTTTCGGGGGAACACAATGAGCAGTTCTTC. Supplemented by reference TRBV15 and TRBJ2-1, the full variable domain reads DAMVIQNPRYQVTQFGKPVTLSCSQTLNHNVMYWYQQKSSQAPKLLFHYYDKDFNNEADTPDNFQSRRPNTSFCFLDIRSPGLGDTAMYLCAKFSGEHNEQFFGPGTRLTVL.

This clonotype was seen a few times. The chain links TRBV2 to TRBJ2-7; TRBD2 agrees at 8 bases. V shed 7 bases, J shed 0 bases, and the junction held 2 bases outside the gene matches. Germline V gene sequence: CDR1 SNHLY, CDR2 FYNNEI. This CDR3 has 13 residues. The chain's CDR3 is CASMREVSYEQYF. The CDR3 bases are TGTGCCAGCATGCGGGAGGTCTCCTACGAGCAGTACTTC.

This chain connects TRBV5-1 to TRBJ1-2; TRBD1 aligns across 7 bases. V was pared by 5 bases and J by 3 bases, with 10 bases of the junction left unmatched. CDR1 and CDR2 from the germline V gene are SGHRS and YFSETQ. This CDR3 contains 15 residues. CDR3 residues: CASRVRGGADYGYTF. In DNA form, the CDR3 reads TGCGCCAGCAGGGTTCGAGGGGGCGCGGACTATGGCTACACCTTC.